This T cell receptor delta chain was recovered during a study of gamma-delta T cells after stem cell transplantation (dated by TCRdb to the mid-2010s). Library method: RT-PCR. Sequencing instrument: Illumina MiSeq. With CATT, TCRdb called clones again from the public reads; duplicate DNA rows were later joined. The sample yields about 7,800 delta-chain clones; less than 15% were counted once. The ten largest clones take up 5% to 6% of the sample. Clipping removes 2 bases from V and 0 bases from J, with 14 as the unmatched junction base count. Per the germline V gene, TSWWSYY is the CDR1 and QGS is the CDR2. The CDR3 runs 20 residues from the cysteine to the phenylalanine. Only CDR3 DNA remains: 60 bases, in frame from the first base. This clone counts as medium-sized (0.01 to 0.1%). Its cognate antigen has yet to be identified. No much larger clone exists at a distance of one base, and base qualities are not known. This CDR3 is also generated by other DNA sequences in the sample.

The receptor comes from a human donor. It is not recorded whose cells these are; they may come from a transplant donor. Sequencing was carried out using gamma-delta T cells. This sequence uses TRDV1 and TRDJ1, with 11 bases aligning to TRDD3. The DNA sequence is TGTGCTCTTGGGGAATCCAAGGTGGTGGGGGATACGGCATACACCGATAAACTCATCTTT. Translated, it gives CALGESKVVGDTAYTDKLIF.